Listed below are T cell receptor beta chains from one sample, sequenced in a study of T-cell reconstitution after alpha-beta-depleted transplantation in children. TCRdb itself ran the PCR reads through MiXCR, one entry per CDR3 protein. The sample records 190,000 or so distinct CDR3 sequences, roughly 6.3% being singletons. The sample was PBMCs, taken before TCRalphabeta/CD19-depleted stem cell transplant. Receptors were obtained from a girl under two years old with combined immunodeficiency, due to receive a stem cell transplant. CDR3s include the opening cysteine and the closing phenylalanine or tryptophan.

V: TRBV12-3/TRBV12-4; length: 15; CDR3: CASSPGTGGWRGYTF
V: TRBV7-6; length: 13; CDR3: CASRSGTSYEQYF
V: TRBV5-1; length: 15; CDR3: CASSLEGGVSYGYTF
V: TRBV11-2; length: 15; CDR3: CASSHYKGTLKKLFF
V: TRBV6-5; length: 15; CDR3: CASSYSGPRADTQYF
V: TRBV13; length: 13; CDR3: CASSTRGTYEQYF
V: TRBV20-1; length: 13; CDR3: CSAGSGVSYEQYF
V: TRBV7-6; length: 15; CDR3: CASSHSGGNPNEQYF
V: TRBV4-1; length: 17; CDR3: CASSHSDYGDRVGTQYF
V: TRBV5-6; length: 12; CDR3: CASSLSAYEQYF
V: TRBV25-1; length: 14; CDR3: CASSGDGLYNEQFF
V: TRBV11-1; length: 15; CDR3: CASSSPGQGDYEQYF
V: TRBV6-8; length: 15; CDR3: CASSYFGTGDVEQYF
V: TRBV12-3/TRBV12-4; length: 16; CDR3: CASSSLGVRGTDTQYF
V: TRBV7-3; length: 19; CDR3: CASSLTPHGTSGRTDTQYF
V: TRBV7-9; length: 19; CDR3: CASSFNTQIIAGDADTQYF
V: TRBV7-2; length: 15; CDR3: CASSLAWNSGVEQYF
V: TRBV20-1; length: 19; CDR3: CSARDRAYFLGQGNTEAFF
V: TRBV7-6; length: 14; CDR3: CASSLSGVGNTIYF
V: TRBV21-1; length: 13; CDR3: CASSNPPRETQYF
V: TRBV20-1; length: 14; CDR3: CSASPAENTGELFF
V: TRBV6-5; length: 15; CDR3: CASSTRGGVTDTQYF
V: TRBV11-1; length: 13; CDR3: CASSRNQGSEQYF
V: TRBV4-2; length: 13; CDR3: CASSPGQGQGYTF
V: TRBV28; length: 15; CDR3: CASSLTSGHYNEQFF
V: TRBV7-3; length: 19; CDR3: CASSFDSTSGGPWANEQFF
V: TRBV20-1; length: 13; CDR3: CSASGVEYYEQYF
V: TRBV5-4; length: 14; CDR3: CASSLGGQSYGYTF
V: TRBV4-3; length: 16; CDR3: CASSRGGRVRTDTQYF
V: TRBV4-3; length: 16; CDR3: CASSQTRDRSSYEQYF
V: TRBV20-1; length: 12; CDR3: CSASGRAYEQYF
V: TRBV10-3; length: 15; CDR3: CAISESGGGGDEQFF
V: TRBV7-2; length: 16; CDR3: CASSSNPGLGSSEQFF
V: TRBV12-3/TRBV12-4; length: 13; CDR3: CASSHGLTDTQYF
V: TRBV4-3; length: 16; CDR3: CASSQGWRSTGYEQYF
V: TRBV20-1; length: 14; CDR3: CSASGTSGGYEQYF
V: TRBV25-1; length: 14; CDR3: CASSELLTDQPQHF
V: TRBV29-1; length: 13; CDR3: CSAEGRETYEQYF
V: TRBV19; length: 12; CDR3: CASSSGVVMQFF
V: TRBV7-6; length: 17; CDR3: CASSLARGRANTGELFF
V: TRBV3-1; length: 14; CDR3: CASSTGGISYEQYF
V: TRBV12-3/TRBV12-4; length: 20; CDR3: CASSFHSGPTRPANTGELFF
V: TRBV7-8; length: 15; CDR3: CASSLVRVGTGELFF
V: TRBV4-1; length: 15; CDR3: CASSQEGRTGNEQFF